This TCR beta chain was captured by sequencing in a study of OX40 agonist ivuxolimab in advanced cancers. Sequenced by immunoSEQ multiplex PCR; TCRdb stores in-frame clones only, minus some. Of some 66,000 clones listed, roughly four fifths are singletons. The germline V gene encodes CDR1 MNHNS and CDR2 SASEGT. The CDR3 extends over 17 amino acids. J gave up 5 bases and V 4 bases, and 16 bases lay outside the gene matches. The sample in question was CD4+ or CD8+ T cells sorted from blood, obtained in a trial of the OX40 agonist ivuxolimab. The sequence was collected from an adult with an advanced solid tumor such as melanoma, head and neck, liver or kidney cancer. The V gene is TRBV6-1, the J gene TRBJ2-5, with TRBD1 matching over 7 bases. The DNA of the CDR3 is TGTGCCAGCAGTGCTGTTTTGAACAGGGGATCTCAGGAGACCCAGTACTTC. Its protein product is CASSAVLNRGSQETQYF.